Listed below are T cell receptor beta chains from one sample, sequenced in a study of T-cell reconstitution after alpha-beta-depleted transplantation in children. From the PCR reads, TCRdb called clonotypes with MiXCR, one entry per CDR3 protein. Counted here are about 500,000 distinct CDR3 sequences, 30% to 35% occurring once; the ten biggest clones make up 2% to 2.5%. Sequencing was performed on PBMCs from the stem cell graft donor, taken from the stem cell graft. Source of these receptors: a human donor who donated a stem cell graft to a child with aplastic anemia. CDR3s include the opening cysteine and the closing phenylalanine or tryptophan. The size of a clone is reported for some rows only, either as once, few or many, or as a class for expanded clones.

size: few; J: TRBJ2-1; V: TRBV18; CDR3: CASSRQSSYNEQFF
size: .; J: TRBJ2-7; V: TRBV29-1; CDR3: CSVEFSGRLAGAEQYF
size: .; J: TRBJ2-1; V: TRBV29-1; CDR3: CSVRGYSYNEQFF
size: .; J: TRBJ2-3; V: TRBV6-1; CDR3: CASRKKGAGTDTQYF
size: .; J: TRBJ2-2; V: TRBV19; CDR3: CASSWGRDTGELFF
size: .; J: TRBJ2-7; V: TRBV6-5; CDR3: CASSYGGTYEQYF
size: few; J: TRBJ1-1; V: TRBV20-1; CDR3: CSAVSGQNTEAFF
size: .; J: TRBJ1-1; V: TRBV5-6; CDR3: CASSWDRGETTEAFF
size: .; J: TRBJ1-1; V: TRBV12-3/TRBV12-4; CDR3: CASSLSVGLSEAFF
size: .; J: TRBJ1-5; V: TRBV15; CDR3: CATSSTGGGNQPQHF
size: few; J: TRBJ1-2; V: TRBV29-1; CDR3: CSVEDLRGKGGYTF
size: few; J: TRBJ1-1; V: TRBV28; CDR3: CASRLQGQGEAFF
size: .; J: TRBJ1-6; V: TRBV5-5; CDR3: CASRRAGDNSPLHF
size: .; J: TRBJ2-3; V: TRBV7-8; CDR3: CASSLEVGSWDTDTQYF
size: .; J: TRBJ2-2; V: TRBV20-1; CDR3: CSARDRLAVNTGELFF
size: .; J: TRBJ1-5; V: TRBV20-1; CDR3: CSVAGLLNQPQHF
size: few; J: TRBJ2-1; V: TRBV11-2; CDR3: CASSLEPGNEQFF
size: .; J: TRBJ2-1; V: TRBV18; CDR3: CASSPVTGGSNEQFF
size: .; J: TRBJ2-1; V: TRBV7-9; CDR3: CASTNGREADNEQFF
size: .; J: TRBJ2-5; V: TRBV7-3; CDR3: CASSSFGQTGTARTQYF
size: .; J: TRBJ1-2; V: TRBV27; CDR3: CASRYPGSPNYGYTF
size: .; J: TRBJ2-5; V: TRBV12-3/TRBV12-4; CDR3: CASRRLAQETQYF
size: few; J: TRBJ1-2; V: TRBV11-2; CDR3: CASIPIRTGGIGSGGYTF
size: .; J: TRBJ2-3; V: TRBV7-9; CDR3: CASSFTGTLLSTDTQYF
size: .; J: TRBJ1-2; V: TRBV7-2; CDR3: CASSSTGPHYGYTF
size: few; J: TRBJ1-5; V: TRBV20-1; CDR3: CSARDKTGYSNQPQHF